Sequencing of this T cell receptor (beta chain) was carried out in a study of blood T cell repertoires in COVID-19. The wider study: COVID-19 samples, acute and convalescent, were from the United States, Italy and Spain. T cells, B-cell-depleted T cells, or PBMCs provided the cDNA or gDNA that served as material.

As originally analysed: Cell counts per sample came from amplifying reference gene primers. Method: immunoSEQ multiplex PCR; TCRdb's copy keeps in-frame clones and lacks some. For V, J and clone size, that table is used; D and trimming come from the DNA. The table includes roughly 200,000 clones, roughly nine tenths detected once. Seattle cases were enrolled at active infection and followed longitudinally. The CDR3 covers 13 residues. This clonotype was sampled from a woman aged 50 to 60 with COVID-19, enrolled during active disease. The sample consisted of peripheral blood. This chain links TRBV21-1 with TRBJ2-3; the table's D call, TRBD1, has no DNA check behind it. TRBV21-1 represents a pseudogene. In DNA form, the CDR3 reads TGTGCCAGCAGCGACACGGTTGATGATACGCAGTATTTT. This encodes CASSDTVDDTQYF.